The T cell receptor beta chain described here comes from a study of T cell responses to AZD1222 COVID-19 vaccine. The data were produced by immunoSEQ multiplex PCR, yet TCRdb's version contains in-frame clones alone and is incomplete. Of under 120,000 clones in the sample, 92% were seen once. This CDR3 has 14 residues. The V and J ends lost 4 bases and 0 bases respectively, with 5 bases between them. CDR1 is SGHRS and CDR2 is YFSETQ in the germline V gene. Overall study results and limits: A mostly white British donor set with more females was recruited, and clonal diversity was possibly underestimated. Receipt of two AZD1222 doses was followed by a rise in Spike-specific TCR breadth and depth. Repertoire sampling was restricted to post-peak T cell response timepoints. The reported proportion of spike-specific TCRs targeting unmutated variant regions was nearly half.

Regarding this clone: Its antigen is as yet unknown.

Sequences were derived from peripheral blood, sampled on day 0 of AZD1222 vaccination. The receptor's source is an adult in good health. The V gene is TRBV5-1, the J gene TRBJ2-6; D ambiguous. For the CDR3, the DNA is TGCGCCAGCAGCCAAAACTCTGGGGCCAACGTCCTGACTTTC. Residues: CASSQNSGANVLTF.